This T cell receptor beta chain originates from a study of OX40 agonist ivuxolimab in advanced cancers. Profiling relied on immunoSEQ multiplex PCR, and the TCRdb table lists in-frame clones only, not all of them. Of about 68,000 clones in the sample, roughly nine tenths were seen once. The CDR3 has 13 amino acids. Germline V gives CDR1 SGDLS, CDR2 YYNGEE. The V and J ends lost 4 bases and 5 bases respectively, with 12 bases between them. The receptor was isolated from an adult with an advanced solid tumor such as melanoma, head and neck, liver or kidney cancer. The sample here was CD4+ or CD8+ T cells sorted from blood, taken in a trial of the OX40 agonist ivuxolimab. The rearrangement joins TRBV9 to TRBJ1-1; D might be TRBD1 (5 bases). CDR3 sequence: CASSPGGKTEAFF. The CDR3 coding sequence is TGTGCCAGCAGCCCGGGGGGAAAGACTGAAGCTTTCTTT.